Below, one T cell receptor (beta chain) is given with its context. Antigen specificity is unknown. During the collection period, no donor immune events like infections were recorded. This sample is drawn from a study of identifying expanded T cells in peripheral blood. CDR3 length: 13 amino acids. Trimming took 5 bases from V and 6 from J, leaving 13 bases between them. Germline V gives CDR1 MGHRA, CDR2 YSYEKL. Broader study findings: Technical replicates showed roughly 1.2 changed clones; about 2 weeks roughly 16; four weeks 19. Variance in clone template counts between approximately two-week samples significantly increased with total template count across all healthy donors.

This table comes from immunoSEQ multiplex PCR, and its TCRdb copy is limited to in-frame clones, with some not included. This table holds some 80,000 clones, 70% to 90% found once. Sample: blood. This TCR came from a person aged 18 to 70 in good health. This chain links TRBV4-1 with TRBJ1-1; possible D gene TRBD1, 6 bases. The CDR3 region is CASSYRVFAEAFF. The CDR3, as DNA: TGCGCCAGCAGCTACAGGGTCTTCGCTGAAGCTTTCTTT.